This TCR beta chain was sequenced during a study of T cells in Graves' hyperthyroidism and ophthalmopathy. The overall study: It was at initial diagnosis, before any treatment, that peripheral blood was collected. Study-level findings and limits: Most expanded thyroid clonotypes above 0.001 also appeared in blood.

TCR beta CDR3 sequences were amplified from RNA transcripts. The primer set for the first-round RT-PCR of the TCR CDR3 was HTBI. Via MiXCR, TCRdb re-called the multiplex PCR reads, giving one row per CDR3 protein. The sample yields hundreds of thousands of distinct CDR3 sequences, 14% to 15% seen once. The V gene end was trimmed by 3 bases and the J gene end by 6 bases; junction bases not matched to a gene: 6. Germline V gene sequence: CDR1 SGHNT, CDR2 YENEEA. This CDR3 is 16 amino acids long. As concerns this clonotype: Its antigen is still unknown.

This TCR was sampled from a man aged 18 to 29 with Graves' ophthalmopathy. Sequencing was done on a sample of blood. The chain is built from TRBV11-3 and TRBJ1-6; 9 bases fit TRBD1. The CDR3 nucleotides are TGTGCCAGCAGCTTTGGGACAGGGTCGATTAATTCACCCCTCCACTTT. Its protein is CASSFGTGSINSPLHF.